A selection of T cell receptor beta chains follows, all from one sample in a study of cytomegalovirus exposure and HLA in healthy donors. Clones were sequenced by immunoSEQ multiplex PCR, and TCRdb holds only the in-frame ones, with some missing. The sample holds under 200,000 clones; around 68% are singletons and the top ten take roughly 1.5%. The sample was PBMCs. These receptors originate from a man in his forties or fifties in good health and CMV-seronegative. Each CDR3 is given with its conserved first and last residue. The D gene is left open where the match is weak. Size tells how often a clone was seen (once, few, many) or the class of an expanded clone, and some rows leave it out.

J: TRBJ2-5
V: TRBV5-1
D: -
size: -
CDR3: CASSFSETQYF
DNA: TGCGCCAGCAGCTTCTCGGAGACCCAGTACTTC

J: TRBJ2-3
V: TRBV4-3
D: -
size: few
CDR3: CASSHAQGTDTQYF
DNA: TGCGCCAGCAGCCACGCACAGGGCACAGATACGCAGTATTTT

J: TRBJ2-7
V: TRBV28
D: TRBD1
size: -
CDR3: CASSLYSQGADEQYF
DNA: TGTGCCAGCAGTTTGTATTCCCAGGGGGCGGACGAGCAGTACTTC

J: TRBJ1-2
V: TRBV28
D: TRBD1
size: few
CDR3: CASSLTGARNYGYTF
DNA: TGTGCCAGCAGTTTGACAGGGGCGCGGAACTATGGCTACACCTTC

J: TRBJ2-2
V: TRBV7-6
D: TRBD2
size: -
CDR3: CASSRLAGSNTGELFF
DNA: TGTGCCAGCAGCCGACTAGCGGGCTCGAACACCGGGGAGCTGTTTTTT

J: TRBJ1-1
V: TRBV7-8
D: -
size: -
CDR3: CASRFRQDLETEAFF
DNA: TGTGCCAGCAGATTCCGACAGGATCTAGAAACTGAAGCTTTCTTT

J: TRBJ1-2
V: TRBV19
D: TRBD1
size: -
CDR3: CASSTTGGAGYTF
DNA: TGTGCCAGTAGTACGACAGGGGGCGCCGGCTACACCTTC

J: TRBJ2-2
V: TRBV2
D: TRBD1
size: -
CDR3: CASSPQGGQGATGELFF
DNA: TGTGCCAGCAGCCCTCAGGGGGGACAGGGGGCAACCGGGGAGCTGTTTTTT

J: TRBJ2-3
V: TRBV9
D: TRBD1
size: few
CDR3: CASSPNGQGSTDTQYF
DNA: TGTGCCAGCAGCCCTAACGGACAGGGTTCCACAGATACGCAGTATTTT

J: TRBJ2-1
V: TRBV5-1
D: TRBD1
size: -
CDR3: CASSFAGQGYNEQFF
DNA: TGCGCCAGCAGCTTCGCGGGACAGGGCTACAATGAGCAGTTCTTC

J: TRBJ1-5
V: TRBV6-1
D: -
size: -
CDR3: CASSEWETWGNQPQHF
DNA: TGTGCCAGCAGTGAATGGGAGACTTGGGGCAATCAGCCCCAGCATTTT

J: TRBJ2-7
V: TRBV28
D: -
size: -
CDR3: CASKKQGYEQYF
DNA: TGTGCCAGCAAAAAACAGGGCTACGAGCAGTACTTC

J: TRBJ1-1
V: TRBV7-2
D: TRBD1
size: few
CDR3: CASSGRTGRRTEAFF
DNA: TGTGCCAGCAGCGGTCGGACAGGGCGGCGCACTGAAGCTTTCTTT

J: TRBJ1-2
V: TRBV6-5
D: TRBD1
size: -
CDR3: CASRRQGYGYTF
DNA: TGTGCCAGCAGGCGACAGGGGTATGGCTACACCTTC

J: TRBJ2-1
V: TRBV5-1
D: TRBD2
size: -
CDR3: CASSVRPGTSGGNEQFF
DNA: TGCGCCAGCAGCGTGCGTCCCGGGACTAGCGGGGGAAATGAGCAGTTCTTC

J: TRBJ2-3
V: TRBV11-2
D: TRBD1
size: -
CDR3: CASSLDWTGGARSDTQYF
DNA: TGTGCCAGCAGCTTAGATTGGACAGGGGGCGCGAGGTCAGATACGCAGTATTTT

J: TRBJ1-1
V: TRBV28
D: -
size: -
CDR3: CASSFGRGEGTEAFF
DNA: TGTGCCAGCAGTTTCGGCAGGGGAGAAGGCACTGAAGCTTTCTTT

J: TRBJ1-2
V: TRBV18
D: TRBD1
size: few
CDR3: CASSPPGTDYGYTF
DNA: TGTGCCAGCTCACCACCCGGGACAGACTATGGCTACACCTTC

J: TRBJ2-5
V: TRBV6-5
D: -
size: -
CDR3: CASSERAGQETQYF
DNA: TGTGCCAGCAGTGAAAGGGCAGGGCAAGAGACCCAGTACTTC

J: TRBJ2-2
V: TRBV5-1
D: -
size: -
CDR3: CASSSPGSTGELFF
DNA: TGCGCCAGCAGCTCCCCCGGTTCCACCGGGGAGCTGTTTTTT

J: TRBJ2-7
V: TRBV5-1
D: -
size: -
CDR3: CASSFSRGSSYEQYF
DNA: TGCGCCAGCAGCTTTTCTCGGGGGAGCTCCTACGAGCAGTACTTC

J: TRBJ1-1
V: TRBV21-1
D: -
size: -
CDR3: CASSKVVRGNEDTEAFF
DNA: TGTGCCAGCAGCAAAGTCGTCAGGGGGAATGAGGACACTGAAGCTTTCTTT

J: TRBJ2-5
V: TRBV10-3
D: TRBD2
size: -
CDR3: CAISGPPSGGARETQYF
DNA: TGTGCCATCAGTGGGCCCCCTAGCGGGGGGGCACGGGAGACCCAGTACTTC

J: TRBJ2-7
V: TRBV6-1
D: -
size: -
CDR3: CASSETPDISSYEQYF
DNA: TGTGCCAGCAGTGAAACCCCGGACATTAGCTCCTACGAGCAGTACTTC

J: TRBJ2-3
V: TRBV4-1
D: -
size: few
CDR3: CASSLNYDTQYF
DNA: TGCGCCAGCAGCCTTAATTATGATACGCAGTATTTT

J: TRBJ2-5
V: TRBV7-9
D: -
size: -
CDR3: CASSLGGGPYQETQYF
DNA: TGTGCCAGCAGCTTAGGGGGGGGCCCGTACCAAGAGACCCAGTACTTC

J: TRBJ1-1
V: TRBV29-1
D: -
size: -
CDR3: CSVAGQLNTEAFF
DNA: TGCAGCGTCGCTGGACAGCTGAACACTGAAGCTTTCTTT

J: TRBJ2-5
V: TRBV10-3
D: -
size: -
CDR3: CAISEEASRLEETQYF
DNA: TGTGCCATCAGTGAGGAGGCCAGCCGGCTCGAAGAGACCCAGTACTTC

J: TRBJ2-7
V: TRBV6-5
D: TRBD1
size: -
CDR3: CASSYGTGEGEQYF
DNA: TGTGCCAGCAGTTATGGGACAGGGGAAGGCGAGCAGTACTTC

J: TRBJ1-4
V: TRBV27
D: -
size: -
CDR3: CASSFGGAKNEKLFF
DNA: TGTGCCAGCAGTTTTGGAGGGGCTAAAAATGAAAAACTGTTTTTT

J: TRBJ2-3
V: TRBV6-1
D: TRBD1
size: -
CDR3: CASSEGTGGADTQYF
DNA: TGTGCCAGCAGTGAAGGGACAGGGGGCGCAGATACGCAGTATTTT

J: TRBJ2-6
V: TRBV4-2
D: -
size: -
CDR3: CASSQEGRGSGANVLTF
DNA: TGTGCCAGCAGCCAAGAAGGCAGGGGCTCTGGGGCCAACGTCCTGACTTTC

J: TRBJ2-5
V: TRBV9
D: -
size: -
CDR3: CASTETVREETQYF
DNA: TGTGCCAGCACCGAGACGGTTCGGGAAGAGACCCAGTACTTC

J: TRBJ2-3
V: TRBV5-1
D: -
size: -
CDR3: CASSARRVEEGTQYF
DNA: TGCGCCAGCAGCGCCAGGAGAGTGGAAGAGGGTACGCAGTATTTT

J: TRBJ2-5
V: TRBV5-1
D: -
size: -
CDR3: CASSSTARVGETQYF
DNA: TGCGCCAGCAGCTCTACGGCCAGGGTGGGGGAGACCCAGTACTTC

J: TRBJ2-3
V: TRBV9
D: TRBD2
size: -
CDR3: CASSVAGAGGTDTQYF
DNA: TGTGCCAGCAGCGTAGCTGGAGCGGGGGGGACAGATACGCAGTATTTT

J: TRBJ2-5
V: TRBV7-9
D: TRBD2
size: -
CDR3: CASSLGLAGGGETQYF
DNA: TGTGCCAGCAGCCTCGGACTAGCGGGGGGGGGAGAGACCCAGTACTTC

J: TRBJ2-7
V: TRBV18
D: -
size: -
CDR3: CASSPGHSYEQYF
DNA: TGTGCCAGCTCACCAGGGCATTCCTACGAGCAGTACTTC

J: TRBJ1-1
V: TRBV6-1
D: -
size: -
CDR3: CASSLSDTEAFF
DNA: TGTGCCAGCAGCCTCAGCGACACTGAAGCTTTCTTT

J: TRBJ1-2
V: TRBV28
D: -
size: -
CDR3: CASSLGGSQGVNYGYTF
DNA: TGTGCCAGCAGTTTAGGAGGGTCGCAGGGAGTCAACTATGGCTACACCTTC

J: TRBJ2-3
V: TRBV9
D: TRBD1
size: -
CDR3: CASSAIQGKDTQYF
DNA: TGTGCCAGCAGCGCCATACAGGGGAAAGATACGCAGTATTTT

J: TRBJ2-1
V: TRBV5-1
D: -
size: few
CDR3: CASSLVGASSYNEQFF
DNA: TGCGCCAGCAGCTTGGTTGGGGCGAGCTCCTACAATGAGCAGTTCTTC

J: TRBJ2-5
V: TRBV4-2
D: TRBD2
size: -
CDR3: CASSQDPLLAGETQYF
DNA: TGTGCCAGCAGCCAAGATCCCCTCCTAGCGGGAGAGACCCAGTACTTC

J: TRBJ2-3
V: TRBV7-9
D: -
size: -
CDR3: CASSPGDFTDTQYF
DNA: TGTGCCAGCAGCCCCGGGGACTTCACAGATACGCAGTATTTT

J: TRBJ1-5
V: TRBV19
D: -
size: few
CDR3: CASSSPWGSRGSNQPQHF
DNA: TGTGCCAGTAGTTCACCTTGGGGTAGTCGGGGTAGCAATCAGCCCCAGCATTTT

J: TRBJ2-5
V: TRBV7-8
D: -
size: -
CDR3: CASSLPTGQETQYF
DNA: TGTGCCAGCAGCCTCCCCACGGGCCAAGAGACCCAGTACTTC

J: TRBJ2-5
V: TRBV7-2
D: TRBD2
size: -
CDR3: CASTDQPGGETQYF
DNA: TGTGCCAGCACCGACCAGCCGGGGGGAGAGACCCAGTACTTC

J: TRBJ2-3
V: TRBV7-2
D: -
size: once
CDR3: CASSLGSGVPDTQYF
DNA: TGTGCCAGCAGCTTAGGGTCGGGGGTCCCAGATACGCAGTATTTT

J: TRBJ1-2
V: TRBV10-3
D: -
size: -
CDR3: CAISPGDYGYTF
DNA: TGTGCCATCAGTCCGGGGGACTATGGCTACACCTTC

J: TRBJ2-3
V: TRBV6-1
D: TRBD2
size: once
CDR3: CASSETWTSSFTDTQYF
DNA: TGTGCCAGCAGTGAAACTTGGACTAGCAGCTTCACAGATACGCAGTATTTT

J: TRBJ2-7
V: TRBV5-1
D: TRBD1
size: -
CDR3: CASSLGQSYEQYF
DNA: TGCGCCAGCAGCCTGGGACAGTCCTACGAGCAGTACTTC

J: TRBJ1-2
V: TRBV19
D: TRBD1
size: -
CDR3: CASSRTGDYGYTF
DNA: TGTGCCAGTAGCCGTACAGGGGACTATGGCTACACCTTC

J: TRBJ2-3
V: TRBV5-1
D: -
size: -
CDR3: CASSQDSSTDTQYF
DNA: TGCGCCAGCAGCCAGGACTCCAGCACAGATACGCAGTATTTT